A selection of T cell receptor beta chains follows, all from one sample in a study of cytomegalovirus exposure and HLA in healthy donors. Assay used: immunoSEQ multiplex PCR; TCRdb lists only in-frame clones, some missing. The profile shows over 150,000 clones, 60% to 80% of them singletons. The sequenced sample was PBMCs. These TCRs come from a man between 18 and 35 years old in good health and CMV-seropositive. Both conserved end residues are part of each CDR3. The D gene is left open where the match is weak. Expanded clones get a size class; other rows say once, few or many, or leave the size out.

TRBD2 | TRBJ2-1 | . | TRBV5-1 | CASQTGTNNEQFF | TGCGCCAGCCAAACCGGGACTAACAATGAGCAGTTCTTC
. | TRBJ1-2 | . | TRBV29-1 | CSVEPPREGGYGYTF | TGCAGCGTTGAACCACCCCGAGAGGGCGGCTATGGCTACACCTTC
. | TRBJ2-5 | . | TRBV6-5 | CASSPLITGETQYF | TGTGCCAGCAGTCCCCTGATTACCGGAGAGACCCAGTACTTC
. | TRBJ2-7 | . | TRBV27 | CASSPLSGSSYEQYF | TGTGCCAGCAGTCCACTCAGCGGTAGCTCCTACGAGCAGTACTTC
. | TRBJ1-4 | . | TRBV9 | CASSVDGTIDEKLFF | TGTGCCAGCAGCGTAGATGGGACAATTGATGAAAAACTGTTTTTT
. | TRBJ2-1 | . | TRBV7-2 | CASSLVEFYEQFF | TGTGCCAGCAGCTTAGTAGAATTCTATGAGCAGTTCTTC
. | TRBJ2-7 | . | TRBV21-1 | CASSKAHSLPHEQYF | TGTGCCAGCAGCAAAGCTCACAGCCTCCCCCACGAGCAGTACTTC
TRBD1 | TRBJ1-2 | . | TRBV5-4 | CASSPDRANGYTF | TGTGCCAGCAGCCCAGACAGGGCTAATGGCTACACCTTC
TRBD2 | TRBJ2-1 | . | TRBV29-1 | CSVRAAGVYNEQFF | TGCAGCGTTCGGGCGGCGGGGGTATACAATGAGCAGTTCTTC
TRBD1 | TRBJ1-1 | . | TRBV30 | CAWSGDRRTEAFF | TGTGCCTGGAGCGGGGACAGGAGAACTGAAGCTTTCTTT
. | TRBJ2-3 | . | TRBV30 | CAWSELVTDTQYF | TGTGCCTGGAGTGAGCTTGTCACAGATACGCAGTATTTT
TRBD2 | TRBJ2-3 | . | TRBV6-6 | CASSLGLADSTDTQYF | TGTGCCAGCAGCCTCGGACTAGCGGATAGCACAGATACGCAGTATTTT
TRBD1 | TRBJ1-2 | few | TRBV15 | CATSRDRASYGYTF | TGTGCCACCAGCCGCGACAGGGCGAGTTATGGCTACACCTTC
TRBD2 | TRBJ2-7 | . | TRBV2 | CASIALAGLNEQYF | TGTGCCAGCATTGCTCTAGCGGGGCTGAACGAGCAGTACTTC
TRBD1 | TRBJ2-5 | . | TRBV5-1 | CASSQDRGSETQYF | TGCGCCAGCAGCCAGGACAGGGGCTCAGAGACCCAGTACTTC
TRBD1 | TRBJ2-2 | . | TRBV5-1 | CASSISGTGALNTGELFF | TGCGCCAGCAGCATATCCGGGACAGGGGCCTTGAACACCGGGGAGCTGTTTTTT
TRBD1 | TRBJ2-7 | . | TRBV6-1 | CASSERDRRSGQYF | TGTGCCAGCAGTGAAAGGGACAGAAGATCTGGGCAGTACTTC
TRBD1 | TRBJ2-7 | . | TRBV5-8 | CASCPGTGAYEQYF | TGTGCCAGCTGTCCCGGGACAGGAGCCTACGAGCAGTACTTC
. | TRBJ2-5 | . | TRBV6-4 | CASSASGGRQETQYF | TGTGCCAGCAGTGCTTCCGGGGGTCGGCAAGAGACCCAGTACTTC
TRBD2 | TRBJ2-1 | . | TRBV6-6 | CASRRGGYLSYNEQFF | TGTGCCAGCAGACGCGGGGGGTACCTCTCCTACAATGAGCAGTTCTTC
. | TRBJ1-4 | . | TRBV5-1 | CASSLNPGKNEKLFF | TGCGCCAGCAGCTTGAATCCGGGAAAGAATGAAAAACTGTTTTTT
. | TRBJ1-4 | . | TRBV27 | CASSLGGDHNEKLFF | TGTGCCAGCAGTTTAGGAGGGGACCATAATGAAAAACTGTTTTTT
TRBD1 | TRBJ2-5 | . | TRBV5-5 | CASSWGVGQGRGETQYF | TGTGCCAGCAGCTGGGGCGTCGGACAGGGGCGAGGAGAGACCCAGTACTTC
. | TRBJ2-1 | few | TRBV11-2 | CASSLEPGSVNEQFF | TGTGCCAGCAGCTTAGAGCCGGGTTCAGTCAATGAGCAGTTCTTC
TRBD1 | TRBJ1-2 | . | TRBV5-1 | CASSAGQGSGYTF | TGCGCCAGCAGCGCCGGACAGGGCTCTGGCTACACCTTC
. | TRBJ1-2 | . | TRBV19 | CASTPSTGHRNYGYTF | TGTGCCAGTACCCCGTCGACGGGACACCGTAACTATGGCTACACCTTC
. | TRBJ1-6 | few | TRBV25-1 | CASSGLLAKTDHNSPLHF | TGTGCCAGCAGTGGCCTCCTCGCCAAGACAGATCATAATTCACCCCTCCACTTT
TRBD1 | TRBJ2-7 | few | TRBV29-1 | CSVVGQGTYEQYF | TGCAGCGTTGTGGGACAGGGGACCTACGAGCAGTACTTC
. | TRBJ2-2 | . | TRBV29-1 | CSVQIGTARGTGELFF | TGCAGCGTACAAATTGGGACGGCGCGGGGCACCGGGGAGCTGTTTTTT
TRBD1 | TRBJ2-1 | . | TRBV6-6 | CASSLLGTGAHEQFF | TGTGCCAGCAGTCTACTCGGGACAGGGGCGCATGAGCAGTTCTTC
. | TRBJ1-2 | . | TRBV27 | CASSLGGNYGYTF | TGTGCCAGCAGCCTAGGGGGTAACTATGGCTACACCTTC
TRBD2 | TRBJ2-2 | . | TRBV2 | CASAGTSGVGGELFF | TGTGCCAGCGCCGGGACTAGCGGGGTGGGCGGGGAGCTGTTTTTT
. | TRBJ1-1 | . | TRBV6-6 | CASSLRQDEAFF | TGTGCCAGCAGCCTTCGACAGGATGAAGCTTTCTTT
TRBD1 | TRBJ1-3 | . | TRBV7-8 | CASSPRTGTSGNTIYF | TGTGCCAGCAGCCCTCGGACAGGAACCTCTGGAAACACCATATATTTT
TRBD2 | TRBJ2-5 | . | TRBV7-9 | CSSSYSGTRNQETQYF | TGTTCCAGCAGTTATTCCGGGACTAGAAACCAAGAGACCCAGTACTTC
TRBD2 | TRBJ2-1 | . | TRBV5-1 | CASSLALAGNNEQFF | TGCGCCAGCAGCTTGGCTCTAGCGGGGAACAATGAGCAGTTCTTC
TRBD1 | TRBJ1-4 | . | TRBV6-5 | CASSRDRFNEKLFF | TGTGCCAGCAGTCGGGACAGATTTAATGAAAAACTGTTTTTT
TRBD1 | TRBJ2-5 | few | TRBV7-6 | CASSYTGDGETQYF | TGTGCCAGCAGCTATACAGGGGATGGAGAGACCCAGTACTTC
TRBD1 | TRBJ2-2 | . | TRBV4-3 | CASSLNHQTGRELFF | TGCGCCAGCAGCCTAAATCACCAGACAGGGCGGGAGCTGTTTTTT
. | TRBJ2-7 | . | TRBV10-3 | CAISESTGSYEQYF | TGTGCCATCAGTGAGTCAACAGGGTCCTACGAGCAGTACTTC
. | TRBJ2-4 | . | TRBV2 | CASRVGHRLAKNIQYF | TGTGCCAGCAGAGTGGGACACCGGCTAGCCAAAAACATTCAGTACTTC
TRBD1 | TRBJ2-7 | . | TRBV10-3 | CAISDTGTGSYEQYF | TGTGCCATCAGCGACACCGGGACAGGTTCCTACGAGCAGTACTTC
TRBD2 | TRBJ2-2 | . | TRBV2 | CASRFRLAGGELFF | TGTGCCAGCAGGTTCCGACTAGCGGGGGGGGAGCTGTTTTTT
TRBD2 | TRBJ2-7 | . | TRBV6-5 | CASGRIAGGSYEQYF | TGTGCCAGCGGCAGAATAGCGGGGGGCTCCTACGAGCAGTACTTC